Listed below are T cell receptor beta chains from one sample, sequenced in a study of shared clonotypes between healthy human individuals. Profiled with immunoSEQ multiplex PCR; TCRdb holds only in-frame clones, not every one. The sample includes millions of clones, about 92% seen only once; the top ten take 1.5% to 2%. The specimen was naive CD8+ T cells from PBMCs. The receptors were gathered from a man aged 18 to 30 in good health. Some clones in this sample may be carry-over from other donors' samples. CDR3s include the opening cysteine and the closing phenylalanine or tryptophan. The D gene is left open where the match is weak. Clone size is stated in some rows and not others, as once, few, many or a class when expanded.

>-|TRBJ1-1|TRBD1|TRBV7-6
TGTGCCAGCAGCCACAATCCCGGGACAGGGTCCCCCGAAGCTTTCTTT
CASSHNPGTGSPEAFF
>-|TRBJ1-1|TRBD1|TRBV5-8
TGTGCCACCAAGACAGGGAAAGCTTTCTTT
CATKTGKAFF
>-|TRBJ2-1|TRBD2|TRBV23-1
TGCGCCAGCACCCCACTAGCGGGAGGCTTGAGTGAGCAGTTCTTC
CASTPLAGGLSEQFF
>-|TRBJ2-2|-|TRBV27
TGTGCCAGCAGTTATAAGGCCGGGTCGATTTACACCGGGGAGCTGTTTTTT
CASSYKAGSIYTGELFF
>-|TRBJ2-7|-|TRBV19
TGTGCCAGTAGTATCGTCGGCAGGTGGGGCAAGAGAGACGAGCAGTACTTC
CASSIVGRWGKRDEQYF
>-|TRBJ2-7|-|TRBV5-1
TGCGCCAGCAGCCAGACCGGGGTAACCTACGAGCAGTACTTC
CASSQTGVTYEQYF
>-|TRBJ2-2|TRBD2|TRBV9
TGTGCCAGCAGCGTCGGACTAGCTACTAGGGGGCTGTTTTTT
CASSVGLATRGLFF
>-|TRBJ2-7|-|TRBV28
TGTGCCAGCAGCCCGGGGCTCCCCCCCTACGAGCAGTACTTC
CASSPGLPPYEQYF
>-|TRBJ2-6|-|TRBV10-2
TGCGCCAGCAGTGAACGCGGGTCTGGGGCCAACGTCCTGACTTTC
CASSERGSGANVLTF
>-|TRBJ2-1|TRBD2|TRBV9
TGTGCCAGCAGCGAATTACCTGGGACTAGCGGTTACACTCGCGAGCAGTTCTTC
CASSELPGTSGYTREQFF
>-|TRBJ2-7|TRBD1|TRBV27
TGTGCCAGCAGTTCGTTTCGGGACAGGGGATACGAGCAGTACTTC
CASSSFRDRGYEQYF
>-|TRBJ1-5|TRBD1|TRBV27
TGTGCCAGCAGCCCCCCCGGGACAGGGGCAGGCAATCAGCCCCAGCATTTT
CASSPPGTGAGNQPQHF
>-|TRBJ2-1|-|TRBV28
TGTGCCAGCAGTTTTTTGGGTACCTACAATGAGCAGTTCTTC
CASSFLGTYNEQFF
>-|TRBJ1-4|-|TRBV5-1
TGCGCCATCATCAATCGACAGTATCGAGATGAAAAACTGTTTTTT
CAIINRQYRDEKLFF
>-|TRBJ1-1|-|TRBV4-1
TGCGCCAGCAGCCAAGATGGCAGGGGGAACACTGAAGCTTTCTTT
CASSQDGRGNTEAFF
>once|TRBJ2-7|TRBD2|TRBV9
TGTGCCAGCAGCGTACCAACCCGGGGAGGGCTGGGGGAGCAGTACTTC
CASSVPTRGGLGEQYF
>-|TRBJ1-2|TRBD1|TRBV27
TGTGCCAGCAGCCCGGACAGGGTTAATGGCTACACCTTC
CASSPDRVNGYTF
>-|TRBJ2-2|-|TRBV7-2
TGTGCCAGCAGCTATGGTCTAGGGTGGGAGCTGTTTTTT
CASSYGLGWELFF
>-|TRBJ2-7|TRBD2|TRBV7-3
TGTGCCAGCAGCCCCTCTAGCGGGAGAGGGGAGCAGTACTTC
CASSPSSGRGEQYF
>-|TRBJ2-1|TRBD2|TRBV7-2
TGTGCCAGCAGCCCCAGCGGGGGCTACAATGAGCAGTTCTTC
CASSPSGGYNEQFF
>-|TRBJ2-2|TRBD1|TRBV10-3
TGTGCCATCAGTGAGCCGAACAGGGGGCCTAACACCGGGGAGCTGTTTTTT
CAISEPNRGPNTGELFF
>-|TRBJ1-2|TRBD1|TRBV27
TGTGCCAGCAGTTTTAGACAGGGTGGCTATGGCTACACCTTC
CASSFRQGGYGYTF
>-|TRBJ1-1|TRBD1|TRBV6-5
TGTGCCAGCAGTTACGAGACAGGGGAAGCTTTCTTT
CASSYETGEAFF
>-|TRBJ1-4|-|TRBV6-6
TGTGCCAGCAAACAAATCCGACAGGCAGAAAAACTGTTTTTT
CASKQIRQAEKLFF
>-|TRBJ2-7|TRBD1|TRBV7-9
TGTGCCAGCAGCTTAGCGGGACAGGGGGCCTACGAGCAGTACTTC
CASSLAGQGAYEQYF
>-|TRBJ1-6|-|TRBV4-3
TGCGCCAGCAGCCAAGATGAAGGGGATCGATCACCCCTCCACTTT
CASSQDEGDRSPLHF
>-|TRBJ2-1|TRBD2|TRBV4-1
TGCGCCAGCAGCCATCCGACTATAGCGGGCAGCTCCTACAATGAGCAGTTCTTC
CASSHPTIAGSSYNEQFF
>-|TRBJ1-1|TRBD1|TRBV27
TGTGCCAGCAGTTTGACGAGACAGGGCGCTGAAGCTTTCTTT
CASSLTRQGAEAFF
>-|TRBJ2-7|TRBD2|TRBV13
TGTGCCAGCAGCTCCCCGACTAGCGGGAACTACGAGCAGTACTTC
CASSSPTSGNYEQYF
>-|TRBJ2-1|TRBD2|TRBV27
TGTGCCAGCAGTTTGAGTCGGGAGGGCCATTTTGAGCAGTTCTTC
CASSLSREGHFEQFF
>-|TRBJ2-1|TRBD2|TRBV28
TGTGCCAGCAGTTCCCCGTGGGGTAGCGGGAGGGAGGATGAGCAGTTCTTC
CASSSPWGSGREDEQFF
>-|TRBJ1-1|TRBD1|TRBV28
TGTGCCAGCAGTTTAAGCCAGGGGGCACAAGCTTTCTTT
CASSLSQGAQAFF
>-|TRBJ2-7|TRBD2|TRBV4-3
TGCGCCAGCAGCCAAGAATGGACTAGTATCCACGAGCAGTACTTC
CASSQEWTSIHEQYF
>-|TRBJ2-7|-|TRBV19
TGTGCCAGTAGTATAAGTATTCAGCCCTACGAGCAGTACTTC
CASSISIQPYEQYF
>-|TRBJ2-7|TRBD2|TRBV7-8
TGTGCCAGCAGCTTCCCCCTGGCGGGAGGGCCCGGCGAGCAGTACTTC
CASSFPLAGGPGEQYF
>-|TRBJ2-7|TRBD1|TRBV28
TGTGCCAGCAGATTCACAGGGGCCCCCTACGAGCAGTACTTC
CASRFTGAPYEQYF
>-|TRBJ2-7|-|TRBV29-1
TGCAGCGCCGGACAGTTAAGCTACGAGCAGTACTTC
CSAGQLSYEQYF
>once|TRBJ2-7|-|TRBV29-1
TGCAGCGTGGTACTGCAGCCCCCCTACGAGCAGTACTTC
CSVVLQPPYEQYF
>-|TRBJ2-1|TRBD2|TRBV19
TGTGCCAGTAGTATCGGGGGGGCGGGTGAGCAGTTCTTC
CASSIGGAGEQFF
>once|TRBJ1-5|-|TRBV5-8
TGTGCCAGCAGCCCCCTGAGGGGAAGCAATCAGCCCCAGCATTTT
CASSPLRGSNQPQHF
>-|TRBJ1-1|TRBD1|TRBV2
TGTGCCAGCAGTGTCCCTCAGGGGGCACACACTGAAGCTTTCTTT
CASSVPQGAHTEAFF